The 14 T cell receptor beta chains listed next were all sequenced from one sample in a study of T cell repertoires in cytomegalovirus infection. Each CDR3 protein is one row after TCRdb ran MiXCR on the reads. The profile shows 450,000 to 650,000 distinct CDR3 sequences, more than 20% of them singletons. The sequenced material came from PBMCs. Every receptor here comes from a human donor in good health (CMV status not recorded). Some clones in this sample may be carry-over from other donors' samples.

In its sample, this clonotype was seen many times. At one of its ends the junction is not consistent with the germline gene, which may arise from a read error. This chain's CDR3 is CASSESGAGFRW. The DNA of the CDR3 is TGTGCCAGCAGTGAATCAGGGGCAGGGTTCCGGTGG. The chain links TRBV6-1 to TRBJ1-1, with TRBD1 as a possible D gene (6 bases). The CDR3 length is 12 residues. Germline V gives CDR1 MNHNS, CDR2 SASEGT.

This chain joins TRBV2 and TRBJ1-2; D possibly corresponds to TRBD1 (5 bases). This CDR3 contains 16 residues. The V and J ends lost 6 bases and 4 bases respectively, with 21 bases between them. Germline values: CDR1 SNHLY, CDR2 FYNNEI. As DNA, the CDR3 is TGTGCCAGCAGGCAAGCCGGGACCCTGAACGGCTATGGCTACACCTTC. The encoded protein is CASRQAGTLNGYGYTF.

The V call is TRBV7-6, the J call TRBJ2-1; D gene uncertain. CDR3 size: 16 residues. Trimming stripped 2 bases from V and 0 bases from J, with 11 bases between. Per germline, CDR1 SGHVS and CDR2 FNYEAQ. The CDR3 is CASSLNGASSYNEQFF. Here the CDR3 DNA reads TGTGCCAGCAGCTTAAATGGCGCCAGCTCCTACAATGAGCAGTTCTTC.

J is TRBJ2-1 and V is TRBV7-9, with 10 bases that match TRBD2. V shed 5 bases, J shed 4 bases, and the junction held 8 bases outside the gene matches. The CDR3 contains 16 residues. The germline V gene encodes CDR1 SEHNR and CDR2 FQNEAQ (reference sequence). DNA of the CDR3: TGTGCCAGCAGCCAGTATAGCGGGAGGAGGTACAATGAGCAGTTCTTC. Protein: CASSQYSGRRYNEQFF.

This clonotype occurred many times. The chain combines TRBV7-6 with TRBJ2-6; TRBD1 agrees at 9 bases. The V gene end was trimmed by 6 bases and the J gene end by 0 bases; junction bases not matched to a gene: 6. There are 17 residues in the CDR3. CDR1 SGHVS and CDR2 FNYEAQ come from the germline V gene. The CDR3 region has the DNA TGTGCCAGCAGTACCGGGACAGGGAGCTCTGGGGCCAACGTCCTGACTTTC. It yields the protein CASSTGTGSSGANVLTF. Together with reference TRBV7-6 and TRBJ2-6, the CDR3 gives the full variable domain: GAGVSQSPRYKVTKRGQDVALRCDPISGHVSLYWYRQALGQGPEFLTYFNYEAQQDKSGLPNDRFSAERPEGSISTLTIQRTEQRDSAMYRCASSTGTGSSGANVLTFGAGSRLTVL.

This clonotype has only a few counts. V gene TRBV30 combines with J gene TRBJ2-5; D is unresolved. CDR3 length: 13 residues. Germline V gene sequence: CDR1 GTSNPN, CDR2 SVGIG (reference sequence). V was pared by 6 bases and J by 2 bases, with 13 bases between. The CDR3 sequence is CACSGGLQETQYF. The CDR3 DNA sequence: TGTGCCTGCTCGGGCGGCCTACAAGAGACCCAGTACTTC.

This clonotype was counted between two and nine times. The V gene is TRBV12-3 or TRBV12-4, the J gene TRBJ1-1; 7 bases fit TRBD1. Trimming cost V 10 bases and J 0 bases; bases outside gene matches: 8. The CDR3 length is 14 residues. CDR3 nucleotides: TGTGCCACACAATTGACAGGGTTGAACACTGAAGCTTTCTTT. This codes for CATQLTGLNTEAFF.

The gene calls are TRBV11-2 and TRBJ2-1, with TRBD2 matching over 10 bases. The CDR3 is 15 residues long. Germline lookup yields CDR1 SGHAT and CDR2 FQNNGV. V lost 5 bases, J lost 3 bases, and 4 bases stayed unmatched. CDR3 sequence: CASSHGLADYNEQFF. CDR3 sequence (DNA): TGTGCCAGCAGCCACGGACTAGCGGACTACAATGAGCAGTTCTTC.

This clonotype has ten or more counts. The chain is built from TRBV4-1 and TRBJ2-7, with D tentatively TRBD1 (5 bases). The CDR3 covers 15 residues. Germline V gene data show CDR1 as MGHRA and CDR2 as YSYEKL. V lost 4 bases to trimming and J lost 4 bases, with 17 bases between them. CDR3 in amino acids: CASSRISTDFYEQYF. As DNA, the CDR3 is TGCGCCAGCAGCCGGATATCGACAGACTTTTACGAGCAGTACTTC.

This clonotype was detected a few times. The CDR3 spells CASSTAVGGYNEQFF. CDR3 in DNA: TGTGCCAGCAGCACAGCGGTAGGGGGCTACAATGAGCAGTTCTTC. The V and J genes are TRBV27 and TRBJ2-1; D may be TRBD1 (6 bases). With 6 bases removed from V and 3 bases from J, the gap between germline ends came to 15 bases. The germline gives CDR1 MNHEY, CDR2 SMNVEV (reference sequence). This CDR3 is built from 15 residues.

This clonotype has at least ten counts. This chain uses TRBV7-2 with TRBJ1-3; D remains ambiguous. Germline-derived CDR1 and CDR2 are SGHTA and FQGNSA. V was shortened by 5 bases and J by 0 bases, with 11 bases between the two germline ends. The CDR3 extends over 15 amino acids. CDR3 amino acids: CASSRLLRSGNTIYF. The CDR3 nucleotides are TGTGCCAGCAGCCGACTACTCCGCTCTGGAAACACCATATATTTT.

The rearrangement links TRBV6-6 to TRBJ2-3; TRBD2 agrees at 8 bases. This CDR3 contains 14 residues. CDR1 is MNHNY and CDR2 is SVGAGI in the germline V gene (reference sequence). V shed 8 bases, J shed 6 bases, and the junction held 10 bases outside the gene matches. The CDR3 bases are TGTGCCAGCGCGGGAGCGGGAGAAGCGGATACGCAGTATTTT. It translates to CASAGAGEADTQYF.

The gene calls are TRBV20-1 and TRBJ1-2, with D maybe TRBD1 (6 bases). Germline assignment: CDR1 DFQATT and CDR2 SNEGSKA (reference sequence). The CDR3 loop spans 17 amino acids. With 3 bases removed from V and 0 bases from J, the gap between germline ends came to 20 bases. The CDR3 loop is CSASVRGRGVSNYGYTF. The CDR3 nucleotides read TGCAGTGCTAGTGTAAGGGGCAGGGGCGTTTCTAACTATGGCTACACCTTC.

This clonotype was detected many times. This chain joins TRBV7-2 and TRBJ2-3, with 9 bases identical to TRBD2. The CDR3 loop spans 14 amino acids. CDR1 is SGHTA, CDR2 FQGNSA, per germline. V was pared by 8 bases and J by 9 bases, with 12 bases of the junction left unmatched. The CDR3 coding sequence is TGTGCCAGCGGGAGAGGCGGGAGGGCCCACACGCAGTATTTT. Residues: CASGRGGRAHTQYF.